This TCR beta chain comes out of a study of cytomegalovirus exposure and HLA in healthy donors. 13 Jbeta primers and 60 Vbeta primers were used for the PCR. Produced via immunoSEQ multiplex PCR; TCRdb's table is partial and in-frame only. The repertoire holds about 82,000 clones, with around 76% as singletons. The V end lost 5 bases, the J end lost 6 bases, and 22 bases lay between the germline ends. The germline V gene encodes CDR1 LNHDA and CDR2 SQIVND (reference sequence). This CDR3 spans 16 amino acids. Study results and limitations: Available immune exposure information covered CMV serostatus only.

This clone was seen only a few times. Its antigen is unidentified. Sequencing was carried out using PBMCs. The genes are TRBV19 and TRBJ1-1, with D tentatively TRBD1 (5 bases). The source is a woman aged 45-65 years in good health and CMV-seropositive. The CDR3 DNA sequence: TGTGCCAGTAGTGCCTCTTTCATCCAGGTAGGGGCTGAAGCTTTCTTT. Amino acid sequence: CASSASFIQVGAEAFF.